This T cell receptor (beta chain) was profiled in a study of early T cells in non-severe SARS-CoV-2 infection. Study in general: Bulk RNA taken from unsorted whole blood was sequenced, leaving chains unpaired.

Germline V gene sequence: CDR1 SGDLS, CDR2 YYNGEE. Trimming took 0 bases from V and 7 from J, leaving 8 bases between them. CDR3 size: 14 residues. Comment on this clonotype: Its antigen is as yet unknown.

Study-wide findings and caveats: Matches to VDJdb favored anti-spike CD8 responses and missed private and CD4 specificities.

Unique molecular identifiers were attached to individual cDNA molecules. TCRdb fed the 5' RACE reads into MiXCR, producing one record per CDR3 protein. Of roughly 75,000 distinct CDR3 sequences in the sample, 11% were seen once. The TCR originated in an adult who was a healthcare worker with PCR-confirmed SARS-CoV-2 infection or an uninfected control (not recorded which). V usage is TRBV9 and J usage is TRBJ1-6; D possibly corresponds to TRBD1 (6 bases). The sample comprised whole blood. The DNA of the CDR3 is TGTGCCAGCAGCGTAGCTGGGGGCAATTCACCCCTCCACTTT. Protein: CASSVAGGNSPLHF.